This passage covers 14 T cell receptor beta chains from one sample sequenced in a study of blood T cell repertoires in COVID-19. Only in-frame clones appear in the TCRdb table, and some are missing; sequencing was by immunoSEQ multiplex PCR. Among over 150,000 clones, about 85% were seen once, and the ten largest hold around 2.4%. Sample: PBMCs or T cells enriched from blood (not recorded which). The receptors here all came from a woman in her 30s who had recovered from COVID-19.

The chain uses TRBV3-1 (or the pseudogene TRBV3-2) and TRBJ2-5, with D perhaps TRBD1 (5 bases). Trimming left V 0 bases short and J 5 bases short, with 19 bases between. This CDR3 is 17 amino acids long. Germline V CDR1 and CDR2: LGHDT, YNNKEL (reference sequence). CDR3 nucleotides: TGTGCCAGCAGCCAAGAGGGATCGAAGGGGCGCCGGGAGACCCAGTACTTC. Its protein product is CASSQEGSKGRRETQYF.

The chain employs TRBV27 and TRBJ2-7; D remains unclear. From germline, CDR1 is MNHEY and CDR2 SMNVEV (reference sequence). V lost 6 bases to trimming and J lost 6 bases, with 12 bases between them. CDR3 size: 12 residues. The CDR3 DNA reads TGTGCCAGCAGCCAGGTTCGTGGCGAGCAGTACTTC. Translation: CASSQVRGEQYF.

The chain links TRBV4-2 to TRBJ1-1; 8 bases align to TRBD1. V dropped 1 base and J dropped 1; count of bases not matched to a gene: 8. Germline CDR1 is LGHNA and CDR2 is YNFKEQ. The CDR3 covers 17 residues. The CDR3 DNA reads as TGTGCCAGCAGCCAAGGCCAGGGGGCGCGGGGGAACACTGAAGCTTTCTTT. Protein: CASSQGQGARGNTEAFF.

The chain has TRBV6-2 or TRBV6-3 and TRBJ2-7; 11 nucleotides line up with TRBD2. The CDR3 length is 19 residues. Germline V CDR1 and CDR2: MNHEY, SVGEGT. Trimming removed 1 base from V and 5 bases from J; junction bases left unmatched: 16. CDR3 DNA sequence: TGTGCCAGCAGTTACTTCCGGGGAACTAGCGGGAGTTTTGCAAACGAGCAGTACTTC. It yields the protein CASSYFRGTSGSFANEQYF.

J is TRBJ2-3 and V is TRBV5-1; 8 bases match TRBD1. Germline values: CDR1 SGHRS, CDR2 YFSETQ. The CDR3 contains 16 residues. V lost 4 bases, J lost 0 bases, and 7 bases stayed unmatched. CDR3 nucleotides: TGCGCCAGCAGCGCGACAGGGGCTCTAAGCACAGATACGCAGTATTTT. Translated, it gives CASSATGALSTDTQYF.

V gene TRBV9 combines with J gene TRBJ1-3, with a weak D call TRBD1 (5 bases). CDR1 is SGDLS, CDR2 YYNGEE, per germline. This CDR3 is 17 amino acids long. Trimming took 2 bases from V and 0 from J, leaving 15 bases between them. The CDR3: CASSVWKDTGSGNTIYF. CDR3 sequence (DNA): TGTGCCAGCAGCGTGTGGAAGGACACAGGCTCTGGAAACACCATATATTTT. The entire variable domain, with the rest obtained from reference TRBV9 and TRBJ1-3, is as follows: DSGVTQTPKHLITATGQRVTLRCSPRSGDLSVYWYQQSLDQGLQFLIQYYNGEERAKGNILERFSAQQFPDLHSELNLSSLELGDSALYFCASSVWKDTGSGNTIYFGEGSWLTVV.

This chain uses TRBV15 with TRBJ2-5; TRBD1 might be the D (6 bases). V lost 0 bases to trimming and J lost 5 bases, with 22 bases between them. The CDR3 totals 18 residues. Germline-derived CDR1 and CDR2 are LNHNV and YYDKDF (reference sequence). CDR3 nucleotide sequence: TGTGCCACCAGCAGAGAAAAAAGGGACACGGGTGCCGAGGAGACCCAGTACTTC. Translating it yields CATSREKRDTGAEETQYF.

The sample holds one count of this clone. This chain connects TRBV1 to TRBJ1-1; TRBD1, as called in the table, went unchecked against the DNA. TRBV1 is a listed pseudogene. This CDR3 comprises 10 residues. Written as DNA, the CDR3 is TGCACCAGCAGCCGGGGACAGGGATTCTTT. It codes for CTSSRGQGFF.

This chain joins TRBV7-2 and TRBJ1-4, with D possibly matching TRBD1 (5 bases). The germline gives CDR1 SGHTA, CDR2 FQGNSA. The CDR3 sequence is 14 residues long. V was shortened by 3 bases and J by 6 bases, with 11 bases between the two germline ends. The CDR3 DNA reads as TGTGCCAGCAGCTTTACTCGCAGGGATGAAAAACTGTTTTTT. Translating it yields CASSFTRRDEKLFF.

In DNA, the CDR3 is TGCAGTGCTAGTCAGGGAATCTACACTGAAGCTTTCTTT. Amino acid sequence: CSASQGIYTEAFF. This chain links TRBV20-1 with TRBJ1-1, with D perhaps matching TRBD1 (5 bases). Per the germline V gene, CDR1 is DFQATT and CDR2 is SNEGSKA (reference sequence). Trimming pared 3 bases from V and 3 bases from J, leaving 11 bases between. CDR3 size: 13 residues.

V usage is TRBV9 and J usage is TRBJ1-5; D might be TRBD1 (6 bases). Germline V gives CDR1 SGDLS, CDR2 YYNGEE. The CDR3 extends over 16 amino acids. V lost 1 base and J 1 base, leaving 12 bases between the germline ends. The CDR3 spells CASSVTGRESNQPQHF. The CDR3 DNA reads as TGTGCCAGCAGCGTAACAGGGAGAGAGAGCAATCAGCCCCAGCATTTT.

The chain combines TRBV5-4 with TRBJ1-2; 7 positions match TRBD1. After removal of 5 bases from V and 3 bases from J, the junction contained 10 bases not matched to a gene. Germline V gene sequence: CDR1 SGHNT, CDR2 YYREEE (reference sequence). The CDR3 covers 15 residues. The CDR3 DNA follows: TGTGCCAGCAGTTTTGGGACAGTCTTGGACTATGGCTACACCTTC. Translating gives CASSFGTVLDYGYTF.

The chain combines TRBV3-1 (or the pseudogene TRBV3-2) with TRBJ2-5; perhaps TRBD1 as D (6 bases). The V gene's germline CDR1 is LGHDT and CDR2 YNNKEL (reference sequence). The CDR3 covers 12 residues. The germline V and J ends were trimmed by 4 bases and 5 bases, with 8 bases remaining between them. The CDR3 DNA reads TGTGCCAGCAGCCCTAGGGGGGAGACCCAGTACTTC. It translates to CASSPRGETQYF.

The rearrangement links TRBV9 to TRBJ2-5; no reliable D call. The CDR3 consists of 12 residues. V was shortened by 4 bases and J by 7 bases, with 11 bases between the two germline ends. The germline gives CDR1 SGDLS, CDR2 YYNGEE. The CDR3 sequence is CASSRSPGTQYF. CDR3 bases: TGTGCCAGCAGCCGATCCCCCGGGACCCAGTACTTC.